A single sample is the source of the 21 T cell receptor beta chains below, sequenced in a study of cytomegalovirus exposure and HLA in healthy donors. In the PCR, 60 Vbeta and 13 Jbeta primers were used. Only in-frame clones appear in the TCRdb table, and some are missing; sequencing was by immunoSEQ multiplex PCR. The sample lists some 110,000 clones, 78% occurring once. The material sequenced was PBMCs. These receptors all come from a male donor in good health and CMV-seronegative.

The chain links TRBV11-3 to TRBJ2-1; D is undetermined. The V gene lost 3 bases and the J gene lost 0 bases, with 9 bases spanning the gap. The germline V gene encodes CDR1 SGHNT and CDR2 YENEEA. The CDR3 extends over 15 amino acids. This chain's CDR3 is CASSLSSLSYNEQFF. DNA of the CDR3: TGTGCCAGCAGCTTGAGTAGCCTCTCCTACAATGAGCAGTTCTTC. The full variable domain, with the rest looked up from reference TRBV11-3 and TRBJ2-1, is EAGVVQSPRYKIIEKKQPVAFWCNPISGHNTLYWYLQNLGQGPELLIRYENEEAVDDSQLPKDRFSAERLKGVDSTLKIQPAELGDSAVYLCASSLSSLSYNEQFFGPGTRLTVL.

The chain combines TRBV4-2 with TRBJ1-2, with D possibly being TRBD1 (5 bases). Trimming took 1 base from V and 7 from J, leaving 13 bases between them. The CDR3 has 14 amino acids. Germline V CDR1 and CDR2: LGHNA, YNFKEQ. The CDR3 spells CASSQGRGTGGYTF. Here the CDR3 DNA reads TGTGCCAGCAGCCAAGGAAGGGGTACGGGTGGCTACACCTTC.

In DNA form, the CDR3 reads TGCGCCAGCAGTGACAAAGCGGGAGGTAGCTACAATGAGCAGTTCTTC. It encodes CASSDKAGGSYNEQFF. This chain uses TRBV10-2 with TRBJ2-1; TRBD2 agrees at 9 bases. This CDR3 has 16 residues. The trim removed 3 bases at V and 3 bases at J, leaving 6 bases unmatched. The germline CDR1 and CDR2 sequences are WSHSY and SAAADI.

The V gene is TRBV28, the J gene TRBJ2-7; the D gene is possibly TRBD2 (6 bases). The V gene lost 4 bases and the J gene lost 4 bases, with 14 bases spanning the gap. Germline V lookup: CDR1 MDHEN, CDR2 SYDVKM. CDR3 length: 14 residues. The CDR3 loop is CASSSRLVMYEQYF. The CDR3 DNA follows: TGTGCCAGCAGTTCCCGACTAGTTATGTACGAGCAGTACTTC.

The J gene is TRBJ2-1, the V gene TRBV7-3, with TRBD2 identical over 14 bases. The CDR3 has 17 residues. The germline CDR1 and CDR2 sequences are SGHTA and FQGTGA. Trimming took 5 bases from V and 10 from J; bases not matched to a gene: 13. The CDR3 is CASSGIPGLAGEGEQFF. Here the CDR3 DNA reads TGTGCCAGCAGCGGGATTCCGGGACTAGCGGGAGAAGGGGAGCAGTTCTTC. Supplemented by reference TRBV7-3 and TRBJ2-1, the full variable domain reads GAGVSQTPSNKVTEKGKYVELRCDPISGHTALYWYRQSLGQGPEFLIYFQGTGAADDSGLPNDRFFAVRPEGSVSTLKIQRTERGDSAVYLCASSGIPGLAGEGEQFFGPGTRLTVL.

This clone has only a few counts. This CDR3 reads CASSQYEGRGLFNQPQHF. The DNA of the CDR3 is TGTGCCAGCAGCCAGTATGAGGGCAGGGGACTATTCAATCAGCCCCAGCATTTT. The V gene is TRBV5-6, the J gene TRBJ1-5; D might be TRBD1 (6 bases). The V gene lost 4 bases and the J gene lost 3 bases, with 23 bases spanning the gap. Germline CDR1 is SGHDT and CDR2 is YYEEEE. The CDR3 spans 18 residues.

The J gene is TRBJ1-3, the V gene TRBV10-1; D not resolved. CDR3 length equals 14 residues. Germline V gives CDR1 WNHNN, CDR2 SYGVQD (reference sequence). V lost 0 bases and J lost 0, with 3 bases in between. CDR3: CASSESRSGNTIYF. For the CDR3, the DNA is TGCGCCAGCAGTGAGTCGCGCTCTGGAAACACCATATATTTT.

The chain links TRBV5-1 to TRBJ1-1; 7 nucleotides line up with TRBD1. The CDR3 contains 14 residues. Germline V lookup: CDR1 SGHRS, CDR2 YFSETQ. The V segment lost 4 bases and the J segment 7 bases; nucleotides outside the gene matches: 10. CDR3 DNA: TGCGCCAGCAGCAACAGGTTGAGGGGGCATGAAGCTTTCTTT. Residues: CASSNRLRGHEAFF.

This chain connects TRBV7-9 to TRBJ2-3, with D hard to call. From germline, CDR1 is SEHNR and CDR2 FQNEAQ (reference sequence). Between the trimmed V and J ends, which lost 2 bases and 2 bases, there was a span of 11 bases. The length of the CDR3 is 15 residues. In DNA form, the CDR3 reads TGTGCCAGCAGCTTACTGACTGACTTCACAGATACGCAGTATTTT. It codes for CASSLLTDFTDTQYF.

The chain uses TRBV5-6 and TRBJ1-1; TRBD1 agrees at 12 bases. The CDR3 loop spans 16 amino acids. V was pared by 6 bases and J by 0 bases, with 6 bases of the junction left unmatched. The germline CDR1 and CDR2 sequences are SGHDT and YYEEEE. The CDR3 spells CASTGDRGLMNTEAFF. CDR3 nucleotide sequence: TGTGCCAGCACCGGGGACAGGGGGCTTATGAACACTGAAGCTTTCTTT.

This clone was observed a few times. Germline is not matched at one junction end, which may reflect a read error. V gene TRBV7-9 combines with J gene TRBJ2-1; TRBD2 might be the D (6 bases). The CDR3 covers 14 residues. Per germline, CDR1 SEHNR and CDR2 FQNEAQ (reference sequence). CDR3 DNA: TGTTCCAGCAGCTTAGAGGGACTGCGATATGAGCAGTTCTTC. It translates to CSSSLEGLRYEQFF.

The CDR3 DNA reads as TGTGCCAGCAGAGATAACATGAACACTGAAGCTTTCTTT. This translates into CASRDNMNTEAFF. The V and J genes are TRBV6-5 and TRBJ1-1; no clear D. V was pared by 6 bases and J by 0 bases, with 8 bases between. The CDR3 runs to 13 residues. CDR1 and CDR2 (germline): MNHEY, SVGAGI.

The gene calls are TRBV27 and TRBJ2-7; 9 bases map to TRBD1. The V and J ends lost 5 bases and 6 bases, in that order; junction bases with no gene match: 11. CDR3 length: 15 amino acids. Germline CDR1 is MNHEY and CDR2 is SMNVEV (reference sequence). CDR3 DNA: TGTGCCAGCAGTCCAGGGGACAGGGATTCCGGCGAGCAGTACTTC. This sequence encodes CASSPGDRDSGEQYF.

The chain employs TRBV5-1 and TRBJ2-7, with 7 positions matching TRBD1. The CDR3 runs to 13 residues. J lost 5 bases, V lost 3 bases, and 5 bases had no gene match. Looked up from germline, CDR1 is SGHRS and CDR2 is YFSETQ. The CDR3 bases are TGCGCCAGCAGCTATGGGACAGCCAACGAGCAGTACTTC. Its protein is CASSYGTANEQYF.

The chain links TRBV13 to TRBJ2-7; 9 bases agree with TRBD1. CDR1 is PRHDT and CDR2 is FYEKMQ in the germline V gene (reference sequence). V lost 4 bases and J lost 1; bases outside the gene matches: 11. The CDR3 is 17 amino acids. DNA for the CDR3: TGTGCCAGCAGCTACCACTCTCTGACAGGGGGGTCCTACGAGCAGTACTTC. Protein sequence: CASSYHSLTGGSYEQYF.

The chain uses TRBV9 and TRBJ2-5, with 9 positions matching TRBD2. The DNA end favors TRBJ2-7, so the J call may be wrong. This CDR3 is 14 amino acids long. Germline V gives CDR1 SGDLS, CDR2 YYNGEE. The CDR3 sequence: CASSSSGEAYEQYF. Written as DNA, the CDR3 is TGTGCCAGCAGCTCTAGCGGGGAGGCCTACGAGCAGTACTTC.

The chain links TRBV18 to TRBJ2-3; D is unresolved. CDR1 is KGHSH, CDR2 LQKENI, per germline. The CDR3 loop spans 15 amino acids. The V end was cut by 4 bases, the J end by 0 bases, with 11 bases between. CDR3 region: CASSLEMTSTDTQYF. DNA of the CDR3: TGTGCCAGCTCACTCGAGATGACTAGCACAGATACGCAGTATTTT.

This chain connects TRBV5-1 to TRBJ2-5, with TRBD1 matching 9 bases. Germline values: CDR1 SGHRS, CDR2 YFSETQ. The V segment lost 0 bases and the J segment 5 bases; nucleotides outside the gene matches: 5. This CDR3 region has 15 residues. The CDR3 nucleotides read TGCGCCAGCAGCTTGGGGGACAGGGATAGGGAGACCCAGTACTTC. Amino acids: CASSLGDRDRETQYF.

The V gene is TRBV7-2, the J gene TRBJ2-1, with 11 bases aligning to TRBD2. Per the germline V gene, CDR1 is SGHTA and CDR2 is FQGNSA. This CDR3 comprises 15 residues. The V and J ends lost 4 bases and 8 bases, in that order; junction bases with no gene match: 7. DNA for the CDR3: TGTGCCAGCAGCTGGACTAGCGGGTTAACGTATGAGCAGTTCTTC. This gives the protein CASSWTSGLTYEQFF.

This sequence joins TRBV10-3 and TRBJ2-1, with 9 bases that match TRBD2. Per germline, CDR1 ENHRY and CDR2 SYGVKD. The CDR3 loop spans 13 amino acids. Trimming removed 8 bases from V and 5 bases from J; junction bases left unmatched: 4. For the CDR3, the DNA is TGTGCCATCTCTAGCGGGATAGACAATGAGCAGTTCTTC. It is translated as CAISSGIDNEQFF.

The genes are TRBV29-1 and TRBJ2-1; TRBD2 matches at 8 bases. This CDR3 contains 15 residues. After removal of 6 bases from V and 2 bases from J, the junction contained 9 bases not matched to a gene. Germline V CDR1 and CDR2: SQVTM, ANQGSEA. DNA for the CDR3: TGCAGCGTGGCCCGGGGGGGGCTCCCCTACAATGAGCAGTTCTTC. As protein: CSVARGGLPYNEQFF.